This T cell receptor (beta chain) was recorded in a study of cytomegalovirus exposure and HLA in healthy donors. Study summary: From donors who were HLA-typed, an early data release held 80 million or so unique TCRs.

This CDR3 region has 16 residues. V lost 0 bases to trimming and J lost 7 bases, with 19 bases between them. CDR1 and CDR2 (germline): SGHVS, FQNEAQ. Each donor was nominally healthy when sampled (though unrecorded immune exposures were likely). PCR used 60 Vbeta primers and 13 Jbeta primers. The repertoire was sequenced with immunoSEQ multiplex PCR; TCRdb's copy has only in-frame clones and lacks some. The sample holds about 83,000 clones, around 81% seen once. The sample consisted of PBMCs. This chain uses TRBV7-8 with TRBJ2-7; the D is unclear. This TCR came from a man younger than 30 in good health and CMV-seropositive. CDR3 in amino acids: CASSLAYQKNYGEQYF. CDR3 coding DNA: TGTGCCAGCAGCTTAGCGTATCAGAAGAATTACGGGGAGCAGTACTTC.